The present entry profiles one T cell receptor beta chain with its context. No antigen is known for it. Given a much more abundant clone one base away, this may be a read error. The germline V gene encodes CDR1 MDHEN and CDR2 SYDVKM. This CDR3 region has 17 residues. V was cut by 9 bases and J by 0 bases, with 21 bases left in between. Each CDR3 protein gets one entry after TCRdb re-called the reads with MiXCR. The sample has some 450,000 distinct CDR3 sequences, approximately 30% seen once; the top ten hold about 13%. These data originate in a study of T cell repertoires in cytomegalovirus infection. Study information: Public TCR beta signatures were indicative of both CMV infection and a matching HLA type.

Notes on the study in general: Summed frequency of shared TCR beta families picked out CMV carriers who also had the relevant HLA. The ex vivo response was dominated by HLA-C-restricted CMV-specific TCR beta clonotypes.

The chain recombines TRBV28 with TRBJ1-3, with a weak D call TRBD1 (5 bases). The receptor was isolated from a human donor in good health (CMV status not recorded). Some clones in this sample may be carry-over from other donors' samples. Sequenced: PBMCs. The CDR3 region has the DNA TGTGCCAGAATGCGGGGCAGCATGAGTCGCTCTGGAAACACCATATATTTT. Amino acid sequence: CARMRGSMSRSGNTIYF.